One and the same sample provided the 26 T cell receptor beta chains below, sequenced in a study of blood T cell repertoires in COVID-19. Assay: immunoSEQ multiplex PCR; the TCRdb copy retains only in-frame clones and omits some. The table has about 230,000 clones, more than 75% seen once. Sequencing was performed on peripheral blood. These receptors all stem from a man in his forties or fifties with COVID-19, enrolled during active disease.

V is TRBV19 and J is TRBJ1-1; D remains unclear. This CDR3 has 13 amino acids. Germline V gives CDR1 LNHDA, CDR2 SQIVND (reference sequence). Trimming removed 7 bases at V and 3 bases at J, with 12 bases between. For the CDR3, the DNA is TGTGCCAGTAAGGAGACTGAGTACACTGAAGCTTTCTTT. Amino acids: CASKETEYTEAFF.

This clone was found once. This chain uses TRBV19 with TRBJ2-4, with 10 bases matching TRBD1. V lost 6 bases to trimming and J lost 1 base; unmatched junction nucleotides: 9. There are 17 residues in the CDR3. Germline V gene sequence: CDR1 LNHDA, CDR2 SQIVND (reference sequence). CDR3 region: CASSLQPGQGAKNIQYF. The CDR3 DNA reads TGTGCCAGTAGCCTACAACCGGGACAGGGGGCCAAAAACATTCAGTACTTC.

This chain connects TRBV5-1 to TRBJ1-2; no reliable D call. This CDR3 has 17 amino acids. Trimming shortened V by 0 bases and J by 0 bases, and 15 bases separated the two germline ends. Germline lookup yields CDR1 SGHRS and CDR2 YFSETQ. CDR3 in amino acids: CASSLARGTEANYGYTF. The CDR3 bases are TGCGCCAGCAGCTTGGCCCGGGGAACGGAGGCTAACTATGGCTACACCTTC.

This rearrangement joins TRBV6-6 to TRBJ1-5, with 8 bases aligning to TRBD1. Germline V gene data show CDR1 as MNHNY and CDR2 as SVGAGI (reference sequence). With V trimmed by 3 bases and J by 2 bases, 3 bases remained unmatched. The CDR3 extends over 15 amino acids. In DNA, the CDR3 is TGTGCCAGCAGTTATATGACAGGGGGCAATCAGCCCCAGCATTTT. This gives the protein CASSYMTGGNQPQHF.

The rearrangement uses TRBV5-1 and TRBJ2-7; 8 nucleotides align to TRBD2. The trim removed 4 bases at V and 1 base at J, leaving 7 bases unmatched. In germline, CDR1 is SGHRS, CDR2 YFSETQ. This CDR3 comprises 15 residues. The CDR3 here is CASSHAGGTSYEQYF. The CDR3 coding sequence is TGCGCCAGCAGCCACGCGGGGGGAACTTCCTACGAGCAGTACTTC.

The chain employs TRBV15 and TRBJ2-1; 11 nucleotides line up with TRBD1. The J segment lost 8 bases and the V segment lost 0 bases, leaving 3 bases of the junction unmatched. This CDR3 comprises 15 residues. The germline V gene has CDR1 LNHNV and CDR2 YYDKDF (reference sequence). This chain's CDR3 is CATSRDRTGGDEQFF. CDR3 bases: TGTGCCACCAGCAGAGATCGGACAGGGGGCGATGAGCAGTTCTTC.

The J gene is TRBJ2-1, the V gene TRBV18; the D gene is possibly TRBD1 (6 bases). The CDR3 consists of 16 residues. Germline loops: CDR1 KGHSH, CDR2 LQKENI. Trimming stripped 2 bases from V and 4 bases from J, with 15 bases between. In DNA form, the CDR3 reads TGTGCCAGCTCACCATGGTCCTCACAGGGTTACAATGAGCAGTTCTTC. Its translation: CASSPWSSQGYNEQFF.

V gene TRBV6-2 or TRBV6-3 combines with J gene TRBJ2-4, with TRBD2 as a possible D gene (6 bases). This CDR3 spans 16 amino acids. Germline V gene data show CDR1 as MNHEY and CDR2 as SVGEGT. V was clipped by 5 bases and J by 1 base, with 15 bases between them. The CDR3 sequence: CASSGAGTRAKNIQYF. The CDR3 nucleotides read TGTGCCAGCAGTGGAGCGGGTACCAGGGCCAAAAACATTCAGTACTTC.

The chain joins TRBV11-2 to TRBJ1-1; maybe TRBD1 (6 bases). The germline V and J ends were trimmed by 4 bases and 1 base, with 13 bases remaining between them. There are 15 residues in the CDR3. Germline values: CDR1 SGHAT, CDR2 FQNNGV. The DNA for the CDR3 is TGTGCCAGCAGCTCGTCAGGGGATCGGAACACTGAAGCTTTCTTT. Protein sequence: CASSSSGDRNTEAFF.

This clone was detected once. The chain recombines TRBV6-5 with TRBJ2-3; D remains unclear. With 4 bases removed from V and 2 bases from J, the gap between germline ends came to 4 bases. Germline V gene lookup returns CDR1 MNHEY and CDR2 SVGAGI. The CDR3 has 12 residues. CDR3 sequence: CASSSFTDTQYF. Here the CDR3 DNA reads TGTGCCAGCAGTTCGTTCACAGATACGCAGTATTTT.

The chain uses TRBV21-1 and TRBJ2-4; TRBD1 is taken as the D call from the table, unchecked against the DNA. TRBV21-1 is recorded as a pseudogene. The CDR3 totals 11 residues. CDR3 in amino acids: CASRDRKIQYF. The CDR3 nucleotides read TGTGCCAGCAGGGACAGGAAGATTCAGTACTTC.

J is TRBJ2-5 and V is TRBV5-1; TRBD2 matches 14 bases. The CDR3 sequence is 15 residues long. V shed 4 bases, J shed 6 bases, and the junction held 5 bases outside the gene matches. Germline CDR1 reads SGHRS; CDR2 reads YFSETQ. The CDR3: CASSRGTSGSQTQYF. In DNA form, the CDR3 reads TGCGCCAGCAGCCGAGGGACTAGCGGGAGTCAGACCCAGTACTTC.

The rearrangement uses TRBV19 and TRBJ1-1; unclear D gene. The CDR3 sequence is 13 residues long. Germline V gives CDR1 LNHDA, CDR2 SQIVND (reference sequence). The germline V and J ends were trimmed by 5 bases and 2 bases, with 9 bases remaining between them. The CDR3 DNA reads TGTGCCAGTAGTTCCAGTAGCAACACTGAAGCTTTCTTT. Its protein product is CASSSSSNTEAFF. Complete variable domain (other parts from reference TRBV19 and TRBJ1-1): DGGITQSPKYLFRKEGQNVTLSCEQNLNHDAMYWYRQDPGQGLRLIYYSQIVNDFQKGDIAEGYSVSREKKESFPLTVTSAQKNPTAFYLCASSSSSNTEAFFGQGTRLTVV.

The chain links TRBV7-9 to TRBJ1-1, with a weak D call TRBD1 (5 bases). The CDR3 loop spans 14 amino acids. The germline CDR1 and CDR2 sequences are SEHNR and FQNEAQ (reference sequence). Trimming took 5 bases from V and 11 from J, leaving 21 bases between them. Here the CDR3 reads CASSAPGGGTLAFF. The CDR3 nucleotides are TGTGCCAGCAGCGCCCCTGGGGGGGGGACCTTGGCTTTCTTT.

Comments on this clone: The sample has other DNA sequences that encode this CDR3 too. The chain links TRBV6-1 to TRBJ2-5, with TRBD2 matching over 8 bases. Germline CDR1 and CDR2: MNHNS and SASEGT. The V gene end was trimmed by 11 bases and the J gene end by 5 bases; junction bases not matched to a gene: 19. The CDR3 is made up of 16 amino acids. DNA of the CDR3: TGTGCCCGCTGTGACGGGGGGCGGGGGGCTGGGGAGACCCAGTACTTC. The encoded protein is CARCDGGRGAGETQYF.

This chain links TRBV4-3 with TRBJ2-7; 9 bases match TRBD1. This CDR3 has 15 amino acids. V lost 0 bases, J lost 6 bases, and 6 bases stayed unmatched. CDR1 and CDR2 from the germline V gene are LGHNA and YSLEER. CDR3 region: CASSQDLGTGFEQYF. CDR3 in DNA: TGCGCCAGCAGCCAAGATCTGGGGACAGGGTTCGAGCAGTACTTC.

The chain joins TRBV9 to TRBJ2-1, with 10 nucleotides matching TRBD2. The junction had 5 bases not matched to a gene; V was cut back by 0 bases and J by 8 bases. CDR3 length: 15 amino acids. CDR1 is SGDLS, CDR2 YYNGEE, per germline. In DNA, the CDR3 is TGTGCCAGCAGCGTAGCCGGCCTAGCGGGAGATGAGCAGTTCTTC. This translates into CASSVAGLAGDEQFF.

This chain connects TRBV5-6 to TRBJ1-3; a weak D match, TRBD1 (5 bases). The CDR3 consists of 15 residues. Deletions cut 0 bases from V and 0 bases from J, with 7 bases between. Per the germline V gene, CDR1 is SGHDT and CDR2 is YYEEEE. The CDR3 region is CASSLEGISGNTIYF. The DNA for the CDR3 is TGTGCCAGCAGCTTGGAGGGGATCTCTGGAAACACCATATATTTT.

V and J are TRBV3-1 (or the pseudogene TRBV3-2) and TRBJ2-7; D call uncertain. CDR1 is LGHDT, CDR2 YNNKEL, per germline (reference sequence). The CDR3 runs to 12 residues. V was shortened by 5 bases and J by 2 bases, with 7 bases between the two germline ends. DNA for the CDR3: TGTGCCAGCAGCGGTGAGGCCTACGAGCAGTACTTC. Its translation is CASSGEAYEQYF.

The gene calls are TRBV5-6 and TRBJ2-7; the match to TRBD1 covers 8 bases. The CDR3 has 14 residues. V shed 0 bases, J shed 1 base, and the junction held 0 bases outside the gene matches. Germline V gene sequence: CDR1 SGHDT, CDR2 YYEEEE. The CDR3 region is CASSLGQGSYEQYF. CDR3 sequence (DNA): TGTGCCAGCAGCTTGGGACAGGGGTCCTACGAGCAGTACTTC.

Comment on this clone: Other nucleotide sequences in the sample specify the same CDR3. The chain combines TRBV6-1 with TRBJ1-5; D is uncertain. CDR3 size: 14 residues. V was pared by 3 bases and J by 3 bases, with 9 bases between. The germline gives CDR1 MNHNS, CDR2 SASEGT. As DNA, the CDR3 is TGTGCCAGCAGTGAGGGCAGCTCCAATCAGCCCCAGCATTTT. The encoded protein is CASSEGSSNQPQHF.

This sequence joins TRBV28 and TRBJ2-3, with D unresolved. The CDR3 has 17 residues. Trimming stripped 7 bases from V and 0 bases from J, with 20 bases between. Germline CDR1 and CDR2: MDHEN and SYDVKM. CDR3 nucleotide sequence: TGTGCCAGCACCTTGCGGTTGCGGCTATCTAGCACAGATACGCAGTATTTT. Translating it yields CASTLRLRLSSTDTQYF.

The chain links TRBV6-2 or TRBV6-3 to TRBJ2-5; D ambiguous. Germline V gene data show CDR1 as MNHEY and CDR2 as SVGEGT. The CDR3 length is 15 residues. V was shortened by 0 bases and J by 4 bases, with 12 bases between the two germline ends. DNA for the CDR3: TGTGCCAGCAGTTACTCGAATTCGGTCCGAGAGACCCAGTACTTC. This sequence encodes CASSYSNSVRETQYF.

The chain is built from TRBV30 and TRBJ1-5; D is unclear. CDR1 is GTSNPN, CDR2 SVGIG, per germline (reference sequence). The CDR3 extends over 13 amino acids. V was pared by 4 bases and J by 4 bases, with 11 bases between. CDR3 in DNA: TGTGCCTGGAATGGGCAAGAGAATCAGCCCCAGCATTTT. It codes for CAWNGQENQPQHF.

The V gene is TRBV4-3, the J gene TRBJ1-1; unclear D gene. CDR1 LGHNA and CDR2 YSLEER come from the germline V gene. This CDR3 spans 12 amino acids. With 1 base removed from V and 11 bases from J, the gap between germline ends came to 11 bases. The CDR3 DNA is TGCGCCAGCAGCCAAGGAGAGGGCGACGCTTTCTTT. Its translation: CASSQGEGDAFF.

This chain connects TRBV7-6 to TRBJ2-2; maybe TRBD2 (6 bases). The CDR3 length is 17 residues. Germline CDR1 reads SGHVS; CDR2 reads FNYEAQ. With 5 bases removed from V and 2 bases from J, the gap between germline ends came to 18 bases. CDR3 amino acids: CASSPPGQRVNTGELFF. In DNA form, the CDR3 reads TGTGCCAGCAGCCCCCCCGGGCAGCGGGTAAACACCGGGGAGCTGTTTTTT.